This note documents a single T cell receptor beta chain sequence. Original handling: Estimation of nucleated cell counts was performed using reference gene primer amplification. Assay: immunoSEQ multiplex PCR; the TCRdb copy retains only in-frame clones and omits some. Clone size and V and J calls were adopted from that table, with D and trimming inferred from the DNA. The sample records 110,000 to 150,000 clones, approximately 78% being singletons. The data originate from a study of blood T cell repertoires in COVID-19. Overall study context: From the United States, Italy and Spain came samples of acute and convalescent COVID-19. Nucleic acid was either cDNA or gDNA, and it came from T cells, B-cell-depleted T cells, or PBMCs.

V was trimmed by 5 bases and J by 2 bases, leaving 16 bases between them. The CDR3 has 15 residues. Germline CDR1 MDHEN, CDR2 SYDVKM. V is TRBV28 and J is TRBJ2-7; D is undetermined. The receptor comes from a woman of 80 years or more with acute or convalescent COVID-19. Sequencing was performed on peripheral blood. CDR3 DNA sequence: TGTGCCAGCAGTATACCCTCGTTAACGGCCTACGAGCAGTACTTC. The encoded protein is CASSIPSLTAYEQYF.